The clone carrying this T cell receptor beta chain was seen just once. This sample stems from a study of Ad26.COV2.S vaccination and SARS-CoV-2 variants. Study in general: Donor allocation was to the COV1001 Ad26.COV2.S trial arm. Ad26.COV2.S was injected intramuscularly once or twice, 56 days apart.

Indicated treatment: roughly 20 received Ad26.COV2.S at low or high dose, single or two shots; about 5 received placebo; per-sample allocation not given. Collection of the samples took place on day 63 after the first injection of vaccine or placebo. Germline CDR1 SNHLY, CDR2 FYNNEI. The V gene lost 6 bases and the J gene lost 4 bases, with 13 bases spanning the gap. The CDR3 has 15 amino acids. Libraries were prepared by immunoSEQ multiplex PCR; TCRdb keeps only in-frame clonotypes and omits some of them. This table holds about 390,000 clones, approximately 91% found once. This chain uses TRBV2 with TRBJ1-6; perhaps TRBD1 as D (5 bases). The receptor was isolated from a person between 18 and 59 years old who received the Ad26.COV2.S COVID-19 vaccine or a placebo. The source was peripheral blood, collected in a trial of Ad26.COV2.S vaccine versus placebo. CDR3 loop: CASRRTRQYNSPLHF. The CDR3 coding sequence is TGTGCCAGCAGGCGGACTAGACAGTATAATTCACCCCTCCACTTT.